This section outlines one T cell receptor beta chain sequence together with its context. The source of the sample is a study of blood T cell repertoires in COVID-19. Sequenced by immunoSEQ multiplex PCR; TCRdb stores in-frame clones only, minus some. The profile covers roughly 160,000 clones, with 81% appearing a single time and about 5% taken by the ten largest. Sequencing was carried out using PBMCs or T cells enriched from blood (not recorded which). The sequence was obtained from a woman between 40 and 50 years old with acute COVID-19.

CDR3 region: CASSPQEGSYEQYF. The CDR3 DNA reads TGTGCCAGTAGCCCCCAGGAGGGATCCTACGAGCAGTACTTC. The V gene is TRBV19, the J gene TRBJ2-7, with D possibly being TRBD2 (6 bases). Trimming stripped 6 bases from V and 1 base from J, with 13 bases between. This CDR3 region has 14 residues. CDR1 is LNHDA, CDR2 SQIVND, per germline (reference sequence).